Shown below are 15 T cell receptor beta chains from a single sample sequenced in a study of long-term antiretroviral therapy in people with HIV. Sequencing used immunoSEQ v3.0 at survey level. Profiled with immunoSEQ multiplex PCR; TCRdb holds only in-frame clones, not every one. This sample carries roughly 14,000 clones, just over 75% of them seen once, and the ten largest clones take around 21%. The sample in question was unsorted PBMCs, obtained 1.3 years before starting antiretroviral therapy. The receptors shown here come from a man aged 40-49 years with HIV.

The gene calls are TRBV6-5 and TRBJ1-5, with 7 bases that match TRBD1. Germline assignment: CDR1 MNHEY and CDR2 SVGAGI. The CDR3 is made up of 16 amino acids. Losses at the gene ends were 4 bases for V and 0 bases for J; bases not matched to a gene: 6. CDR3 in DNA: TGTGCCAGCAGTTTGCGCCGGGACAGTAGCAATCAGCCCCAGCATTTT. Translating it yields CASSLRRDSSNQPQHF.

The V gene is TRBV18, the J gene TRBJ1-1; a possible D gene is TRBD1 (5 bases). The CDR3 runs 15 residues. Looked up from germline, CDR1 is KGHSH and CDR2 is LQKENI. V was trimmed by 3 bases and J by 4 bases, leaving 15 bases between them. CDR3 nucleotides: TGTGCCAGCTCACCGCGTGCAGGGAGTTCCACTGAAGCTTTCTTT. This encodes CASSPRAGSSTEAFF.

This chain uses TRBV4-2 with TRBJ2-3; the match to TRBD2 covers 7 bases. This CDR3 has 16 amino acids. Germline-derived CDR1 and CDR2 are LGHNA and YNFKEQ. The V gene end was trimmed by 1 base and the J gene end by 2 bases; junction bases not matched to a gene: 6. The DNA for the CDR3 is TGTGCCAGCAGCCAAGGGTTTGGGGGGGACACAGATACGCAGTATTTT. This codes for CASSQGFGGDTDTQYF.

The CDR3 DNA reads TGTGCCAGCAGTGAAGGGATGCTCAGCGGGGGGGGCACAGATACGCAGTATTTT. Translating gives CASSEGMLSGGGTDTQYF. The rearrangement links TRBV6-1 to TRBJ2-3; 10 bases are a match to TRBD2. Germline loops: CDR1 MNHNS, CDR2 SASEGT. Germline trimming cut 1 base from V and 1 base from J; bases unmatched to any gene: 8. The CDR3 covers 18 residues.

V is TRBV5-6 and J is TRBJ1-3, with a tentative D call TRBD1 (5 bases). Germline-derived CDR1 and CDR2 are SGHDT and YYEEEE. The length of the CDR3 is 15 residues. V was shortened by 2 bases and J by 0 bases, with 9 bases between the two germline ends. The CDR3 here is CASSFETASGNTIYF. In DNA form, the CDR3 reads TGTGCCAGCAGCTTCGAGACAGCCTCTGGAAACACCATATATTTT.

V and J are TRBV5-1 and TRBJ1-2; D ambiguous. Germline V gene lookup returns CDR1 SGHRS and CDR2 YFSETQ. The V and J ends lost 0 bases and 6 bases respectively, with 12 bases between them. CDR3 length: 14 amino acids. The CDR3 nucleotides read TGCGCCAGCAGCTTGGAGCTCGGGATGGATGGCTACACCTTC. Its translation: CASSLELGMDGYTF. The complete variable domain, with remaining parts taken from reference TRBV5-1 and TRBJ1-2, reads KAGVTQTPRYLIKTRGQQVTLSCSPISGHRSVSWYQQTPGQGLQFLFEYFSETQRNKGNFPGRFSGRQFSNSRSEMNVSTLELGDSALYLCASSLELGMDGYTFGSGTRLTVV.

The rearrangement links TRBV6-5 to TRBJ2-7; TRBD1 matches at 9 bases. Trimming cost V 5 bases and J 7 bases; bases outside gene matches: 9. The CDR3 extends over 14 amino acids. The V gene's germline CDR1 is MNHEY and CDR2 SVGAGI. The CDR3 coding sequence is TGTGCCAGCAGTCAAAACGGACAGGGGAAGGAGCAGTACTTC. It is translated as CASSQNGQGKEQYF.

This chain connects TRBV7-2 to TRBJ2-1; D may be TRBD1 (5 bases). Germline V gene sequence: CDR1 SGHTA, CDR2 FQGNSA. The CDR3 has 13 amino acids. The germline V and J ends were trimmed by 4 bases and 7 bases, with 11 bases remaining between them. For the CDR3, the DNA is TGTGCCAGCAGCTCCCAAGCAGGGAATGAGCAGTTCTTC. Its protein is CASSSQAGNEQFF.

The sample holds one count of this clone. The genes are TRBV5-6 and TRBJ1-6; D may be TRBD1 (6 bases). Germline V gene lookup returns CDR1 SGHDT and CDR2 YYEEEE. V dropped 7 bases and J dropped 7 bases, with 15 bases sitting between them. The CDR3 is made up of 14 amino acids. CDR3 in DNA: TGTGCCAGCTCCCCAGGGGTCTGGAATTCACCCCTCCACTTT. It encodes CASSPGVWNSPLHF. The whole variable domain, remainder taken from reference TRBV5-6 and TRBJ1-6, is DAGVTQSPTHLIKTRGQQVTLRCSPKSGHDTVSWYQQALGQGPQFIFQYYEEEERQRGNFPDRFSGHQFPNYSSELNVNALLLGDSALYLCASSPGVWNSPLHFGNGTRLTVT.

This clone was seen a few times. The rearrangement links TRBV11-2 to TRBJ1-1, with no clear D. Trimming took off 6 bases at V and 1 base at J, with 15 bases between the two ends. The CDR3 loop spans 15 amino acids. Germline V CDR1 and CDR2: SGHAT, FQNNGV. The CDR3 DNA sequence: TGTGCCAGCAGGCTGATTAGGAGTGGGAACACTGAAGCTTTCTTT. It specifies CASRLIRSGNTEAFF.

The chain is built from TRBV9 and TRBJ2-2, with D hard to call. V lost 5 bases, J lost 0 bases, and 2 bases lay in between. This CDR3 has 12 amino acids. The germline V gene encodes CDR1 SGDLS and CDR2 YYNGEE. The CDR3 protein is CASSTNTGELFF. The DNA of the CDR3 is TGTGCCAGCAGTACGAACACCGGGGAGCTGTTTTTT.

The V gene is TRBV5-4, the J gene TRBJ1-2; 9 nucleotides agree with TRBD1. The CDR3 spans 15 residues. The V gene end was trimmed by 4 bases and the J gene end by 2 bases; junction bases not matched to a gene: 6. Germline values: CDR1 SGHNT, CDR2 YYREEE (reference sequence). The CDR3 nucleotides are TGTGCCAGCAGCCCGGAACAGGGGGCGAACTATGGCTACACCTTC. Its translation: CASSPEQGANYGYTF.

This chain joins TRBV2 and TRBJ2-3; tentatively, D is TRBD1 or TRBD2 (5 bases each). The V and J ends lost 6 bases and 4 bases respectively, with 11 bases between them. The CDR3 runs 13 residues. Per germline, CDR1 SNHLY and CDR2 FYNNEI. The CDR3 nucleotides read TGTGCCAGCAGGAGGGGTTTAGCAGATACGCAGTATTTT. Translated: CASRRGLADTQYF.

The J gene is TRBJ1-1, the V gene TRBV7-2; D gene uncertain. Trimming shortened V by 1 base and J by 1 base, and 4 bases separated the two germline ends. The CDR3 is made up of 13 amino acids. The germline CDR1 and CDR2 sequences are SGHTA and FQGNSA. The CDR3, as DNA: TGTGCCAGCAGCTTAGGGAGGAACACTGAAGCTTTCTTT. This sequence encodes CASSLGRNTEAFF.

This chain links TRBV18 with TRBJ2-7; D perhaps matches TRBD2 (7 bases). Trimming took 3 bases from V and 6 from J, leaving 9 bases between them. This CDR3 has 12 amino acids. Germline-derived CDR1 and CDR2 are KGHSH and LQKENI. CDR3 in DNA: TGTGCCAGCTCACCGGGGGGGCTCGAGCAGTACTTC. It is translated as CASSPGGLEQYF.